The following is a T cell receptor beta chain sequence with its context. The data belong to a study of shared clonotypes between healthy human individuals. Germline CDR1 MDHEN, CDR2 SYDVKM. V lost 6 bases to trimming and J lost 0 bases, with 12 bases between them. This CDR3 region has 14 residues. The authors split each subset's genomic DNA evenly across several immunoSEQ plates. Only in-frame clones appear in the TCRdb table, and some are missing; sequencing was by immunoSEQ multiplex PCR. This sample has over 1.4 million clones, with around 97% found just once. This clonotype was sampled from a young man in good health. V is TRBV28 and J is TRBJ2-7; TRBD2 might be the D (5 bases). Specimen: naive CD4+ T cells sorted from blood. Documented subset: CD45RA+ positively selected. The CDR3, as DNA: TGTGCCAGCAGAGATGCCGGGAACTCCTACGAGCAGTACTTC. Translating gives CASRDAGNSYEQYF.